This TCR beta chain was captured in a study of cytomegalovirus exposure and HLA in healthy donors. The study's findings and limits: It was confirmed in vitro that a few of the CMV-associated chains were specific for CMV antigens.

13 Jbeta primers and 60 Vbeta primers were used for the PCR. Clones were sequenced by immunoSEQ multiplex PCR, and TCRdb holds only the in-frame ones, with some missing. Of under 120,000 clones detected, about three quarters appear once; the ten largest clones hold roughly 4.9%. With respect to this clone: Its matching antigen is unknown.

Germline CDR1 SGHTA, CDR2 FQGNSA. The CDR3 is made up of 12 amino acids. V lost 5 bases, J lost 5 bases, and 10 bases lay in between. Sequencing was done on a sample of PBMCs. The V gene is TRBV7-2, the J gene TRBJ2-7; D is perhaps TRBD1 (5 bases). This TCR was recovered from a female donor in good health and CMV-seropositive. The CDR3 DNA is TGTGCCAGCAGCCAACAGGTTCACGAGCAGTACTTC. It yields the protein CASSQQVHEQYF.